This TCR beta chain originates from a study of blood T cell repertoires in COVID-19. As for the study in general: Acute and convalescent COVID-19 specimens originated in the United States, Italy and Spain. The analysed material was cDNA or gDNA that came from T cells, B-cell-depleted T cells, or PBMCs.

V shed 3 bases and J 0 bases; nucleotides not matched to a gene: 7. The CDR3 is 17 residues long. Germline CDR1 is SSHAT and CDR2 is FNYEAQ (reference sequence). Original analysis: Nucleated cell number was recorded as an estimate derived from reference gene primer amplification. Measured with immunoSEQ multiplex PCR; TCRdb has only the in-frame clones, and not every one. Clonal size and the V and J genes are those of that table, whereas D and trimming came from the DNA. The sample has fewer than 85,000 clones; approximately 83% are singletons. The TCR sequence derives from a woman aged 60-75 years with acute or convalescent COVID-19. Material: peripheral blood. The genes are TRBV7-7 and TRBJ2-2; 7 bases agree with TRBD1. For the CDR3, the DNA is TGTGCCAGCAGCTTGTCACAGGGGTTCGCGAACACCGGGGAGCTGTTTTTT. Translation: CASSLSQGFANTGELFF.